This T cell receptor beta chain was documented in a study of OX40 agonist ivuxolimab in advanced cancers. Background on the whole study: Ivuxolimab, which targeted the costimulatory receptor OX40 (CD134), was an agonistic, fully human IgG2 monoclonal antibody. Intravenous ivuxolimab was administered to patients every 2 weeks at six dose levels: 0.01, 0.1, 0.3, 1.5, 3 and 10 mg/kg. Peripheral TCRbeta sequencing aimed to test whether ivuxolimab altered TCR sequence diversity and caused clonal T-cell expansion. Prior anti-PD-1, anti-PD-L1 or anti-CTLA-4 therapy was permitted, and 30% to 50% of dose-escalation patients had received checkpoint inhibitors. Partial responses occurred in three dose-escalation patients: two with cutaneous melanoma and one with hepatocellular carcinoma. Of the roughly 51 patients in dose escalation, some 19 had hepatocellular carcinoma, approximately 15 had melanoma, 9 had renal cell carcinoma and 9 had head and neck cancer. The paper reports the monotherapy dose-escalation portion (N of about 54 patients) of the phase I ivuxolimab trial. In the dose-escalation cohort, 82.7% of patients were male, and the mean age was roughly 60 years, with a range of 23 to 79. Beyond this particular receptor, the publication reports: In partial responders in the 0.1-3.0 mg/kg groups, normalized peripheral clonal expansion was found to be among the lowest, especially among CD8+ T cells. On average, CD8+ T cells showed more expanded clones than CD4+ T cells after ivuxolimab. At doses of 0.1 to 3.0 mg/kg, clonal expansion of both CD4+ and CD8+ T cells in blood was seen between baseline and week 6. Low levels of normalized T-cell clonal expansion were also shown by some nonresponding patients. The antigen specificity of the peripheral T cells that underwent clonal expansion was not determined.

Genomic DNA was isolated from the sorted cells so that the TCRbeta CDR3 region could be sequenced. The immunoSEQ Assay was used to sequence the TCRbeta CDR3 regions. This is the immuneACCESS table as TCRdb keeps it, with only in-frame sequences that have V and J called. A part of the clones is gone; compared with another copy, unresolved V genes explain less than half, and the rest is unexplained. Here the sample has around 51,000 clones; about nine tenths occur a single time. The ten top clones hold 3.6% of the sample. In regard to this clone: Its antigen specificity is not known. Nothing much larger sits one base from this clone, and base qualities are not available.

Inclusive of the bounding cysteine and phenylalanine, the CDR3 is 15 residues long. Only the CDR3 portion is preserved as DNA: 45 bases, with reading frame beginning at the first base. V drops 7 bases and J drops 2 bases, leaving 14 bases in between. For CDR1 and CDR2, the germline V gene lists LGHNA and YNFKEQ. The trial excluded patients who had a history of autoimmune disease or who were on systemic immunosuppression. Peripheral blood for TCR sequencing was collected from all dose cohorts at baseline, on cycle 4 day 1, and on cycle 7 day 1. The samples were drawn from a first-in-human, open-label, multicenter phase I dose-escalation trial of ivuxolimab. Adults with locally advanced or metastatic melanoma, renal cell, hepatocellular, or head and neck squamous cell carcinoma were enrolled in the trial. Before TCR sequencing, CD4+ and CD8+ T cells were separately sorted from peripheral blood.

The chain employs TRBV4-2 and TRBJ2-2; the D segment may tentatively be TRBD1 or TRBD2, each giving 6 matched bases. The specimen was CD4+ or CD8+ T cells sorted from blood, collected in a trial of the OX40 agonist ivuxolimab. The sequence came from an adult with an advanced solid tumor such as melanoma, head and neck, liver or kidney cancer. The bases read TGTGCCAGCAACCGGGGGACAACAAACACCGGGGAGCTGTTTTTT. This translates into CASNRGTTNTGELFF.